Listed here is a single T cell receptor beta chain. Sequencing was performed with immunoSEQ multiplex PCR; in TCRdb, only in-frame clones are kept and a portion is missing. Of about 69,000 clones listed, more than 80% are singletons. This sample was taken from a study of control samples from healthy donors and cancer patients. V lost 0 bases to trimming and J lost 4 bases; unmatched junction nucleotides: 4. The V gene's germline CDR1 is SGHRS and CDR2 YFSETQ. The CDR3 length is 15 residues. Sequencing input: PBMCs. The chain combines TRBV5-1 with TRBJ1-2; 9 nucleotides line up with TRBD1. The sequence derives from a woman aged 50 to 60 with lung cancer. The CDR3 spells CASSLGGQGTYGYTF. The CDR3 coding sequence is TGCGCCAGCAGCTTGGGGGGACAGGGAACCTATGGCTACACCTTC.